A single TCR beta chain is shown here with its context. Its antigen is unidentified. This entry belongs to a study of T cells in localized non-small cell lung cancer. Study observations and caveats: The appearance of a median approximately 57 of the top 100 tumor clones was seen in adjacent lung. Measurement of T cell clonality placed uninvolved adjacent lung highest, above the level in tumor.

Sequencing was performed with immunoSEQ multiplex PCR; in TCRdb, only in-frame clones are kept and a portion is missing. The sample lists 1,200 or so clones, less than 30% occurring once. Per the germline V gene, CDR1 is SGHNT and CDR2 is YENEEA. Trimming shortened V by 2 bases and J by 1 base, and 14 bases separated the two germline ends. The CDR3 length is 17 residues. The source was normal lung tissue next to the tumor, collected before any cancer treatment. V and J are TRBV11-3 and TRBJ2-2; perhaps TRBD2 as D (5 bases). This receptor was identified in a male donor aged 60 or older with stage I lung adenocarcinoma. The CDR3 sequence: CASSLRADYRNTGELFF. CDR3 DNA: TGTGCCAGCAGCTTAAGGGCCGACTACCGGAACACCGGGGAGCTGTTTTTT.